This T cell receptor (beta chain) was identified in a study of spatial heterogeneity in lung cancer. About the research overall: Averaged across combinations, each unique TCR and UMI pairing appeared more than ten times in raw reads, which were uncorrected.

Time point of the sample: sample taken at primary tumor resection. Whole RNA obtained from tumor, nontumor lung or frozen PBMC underwent sequencing without sorting. This clonotype has more than one count but fewer than ten. Every TCR cDNA molecule carried a tag that served as a unique molecular identifier. TCRdb called the 5' RACE reads again in MiXCR, with one record for every CDR3 protein. Of some 11,000 distinct CDR3 sequences in the sample, about 4% were seen once. Sequencing used PBMCs, obtained at surgery. This TCR came from a female donor with early-stage non-small cell lung cancer.

CDR3 residues: CASSLARPYEQYF. CDR3 bases: TGTGCCAGCAGCTTAGCCAGGCCCTACGAGCAGTACTTC. The chain is built from TRBV7-9 and TRBJ2-7; D remains ambiguous. The germline CDR1 and CDR2 sequences are SEHNR and FQNEAQ (reference sequence). The CDR3 is made up of 13 amino acids. Trimming took 0 bases from V and 2 from J, leaving 5 bases between them. The complete variable domain, with remaining parts taken from reference TRBV7-9 and TRBJ2-7, reads DTGVSQNPRHKITKRGQNVTFRCDPISEHNRLYWYRQTLGQGPEFLTYFQNEAQLEKSRLLSDRFSAERPKGSFSTLEIQRTEQGDSAMYLCASSLARPYEQYFGPGTRLTVT.